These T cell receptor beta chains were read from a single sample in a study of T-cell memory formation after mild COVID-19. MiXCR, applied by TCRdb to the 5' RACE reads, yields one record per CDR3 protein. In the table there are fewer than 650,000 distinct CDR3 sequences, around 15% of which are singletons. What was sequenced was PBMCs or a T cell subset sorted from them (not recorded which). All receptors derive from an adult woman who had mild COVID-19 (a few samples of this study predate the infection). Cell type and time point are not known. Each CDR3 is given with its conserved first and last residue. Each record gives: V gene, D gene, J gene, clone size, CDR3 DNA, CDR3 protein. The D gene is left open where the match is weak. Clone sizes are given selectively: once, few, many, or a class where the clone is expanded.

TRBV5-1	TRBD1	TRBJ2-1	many	TGCGCCAGCAGCTTGGCCGATGGGGACAGGGGGAACAATCACTACAATGAGCAGTTCTTC	CASSLADGDRGNNHYNEQFF
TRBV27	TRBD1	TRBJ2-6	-	TGTGCCAGCACCTACGGGACAGCGTATATCTCTGGGGCCAACGTCCTGACTTTC	CASTYGTAYISGANVLTF
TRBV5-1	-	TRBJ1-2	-	TGCGCCAGCAGCTTGCCAACCCTCTATGGCTACACCTTC	CASSLPTLYGYTF
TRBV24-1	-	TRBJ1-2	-	TGTGCCACCAGTGACCCCGGGCGGGAAGGGCCGTATGGCTACACCTTC	CATSDPGREGPYGYTF
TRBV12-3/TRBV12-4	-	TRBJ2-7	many	TGTGCCAGCAGGCCTCCCGACAGGGAGGGAAGGTACTTC	CASRPPDREGRYF
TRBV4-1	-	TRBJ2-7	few	TGCGCCAGCAGCCAAGATTCTAGGGAGTGGACCTACGAGCAGTACTTC	CASSQDSREWTYEQYF
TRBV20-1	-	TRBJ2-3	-	TGCAGTGCTAGAGCGGGGGTGCGCACAGATACGCAGTATTTT	CSARAGVRTDTQYF
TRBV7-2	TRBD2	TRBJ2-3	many	TGTGCCAGCTCCCCGGGGGGTCGCACAGATACGCAGTATTTT	CASSPGGRTDTQYF
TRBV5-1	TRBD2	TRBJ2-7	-	TGCGCCAGCAGCTTGGGTCGGGGGGGGCTCGACGAGCAGTACTTC	CASSLGRGGLDEQYF
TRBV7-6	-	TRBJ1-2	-	TGTGCCAGCAGCTTAGTACAGAGCTATGGCTACACCTTC	CASSLVQSYGYTF
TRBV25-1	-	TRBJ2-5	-	TGTGCCAGCAGCGACCTGCAGGGGGGAGGCCAAGAGACCCAGTACTTC	CASSDLQGGGQETQYF
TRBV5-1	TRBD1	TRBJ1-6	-	TGCGCCAGCAGCGCCGGGACAGGGAACTCACCCCTCCACTTT	CASSAGTGNSPLHF
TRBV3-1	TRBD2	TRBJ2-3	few	TGTGCCAGCAGCCAAGATAGTCAAGCGGGAGTTCATCCTAGCACAGATACGCAGTATTTT	CASSQDSQAGVHPSTDTQYF
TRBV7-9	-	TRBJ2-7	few	TGTGCCAGCAGCTTAGTGGGGCAGGGCGTCAACGAGCAGTACTTC	CASSLVGQGVNEQYF
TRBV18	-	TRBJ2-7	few	TGTGCCAGCTCACCCCGGGGTTTCTACGAGCAGTACTTC	CASSPRGFYEQYF
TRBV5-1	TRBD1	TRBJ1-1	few	TGCGCCAGCAGCTCACCGGGACAGGGGGCGAACACTGAAGCTTTCTTT	CASSSPGQGANTEAFF
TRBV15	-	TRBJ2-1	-	TGTGCCACCAGCAGAGGGACAGAAGGATACAATGAGCAGTTCTTC	CATSRGTEGYNEQFF
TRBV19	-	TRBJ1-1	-	TGTGCCAGTAGTATAACCCGCCCGACGGGAGCTTTCTTT	CASSITRPTGAFF
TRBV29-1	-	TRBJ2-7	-	TGCAGCGTTTGGGGGACAAATTCCTACGAGCAGTACTTC	CSVWGTNSYEQYF